This paragraph covers one T cell receptor (beta chain) sequence. Antigen specificity is unknown. Both TCR beta VDJ combination and CDR3 sequence profiling were carried out. Genomic DNA was the template for this profiling. TCRdb independently ran MiXCR on the reads; one entry per CDR3 protein. The repertoire consists of roughly 180,000 distinct CDR3 sequences, with around three fifths occurring once and the leading ten covering under 60%. This CDR3 is built from 17 residues. J lost 5 bases, V lost 6 bases, and 13 bases had no gene match. The data stem from a study of CD8+CD57+ T cells in acquired aplastic anemia. Notes on the study in general: Significant differences in CD8+ Simpson's diversity were not observed between patients and controls. Common to patients and controls were roughly 30 CD8+ CDR3 sequences.

This receptor was taken from a human donor with severe aplastic anemia or a healthy control (not recorded which). Material for sequencing was sorted CD4+, CD8+, or CD8+CD57+ T cells (not recorded which) from PBMCs. The V call is TRBV12-3 or TRBV12-4, the J call TRBJ2-5; 12 bases map to TRBD2. Here the CDR3 reads CASSITLAGGSIETQYF. CDR3 sequence (DNA): TGTGCCAGCAGCATTACTCTAGCGGGGGGGTCTATTGAGACCCAGTACTTC.